This TCR beta chain was recovered during a study of OX40 agonist ivuxolimab in advanced cancers. About the research overall: Ivuxolimab was delivered to patients intravenously every 2 weeks at doses spanning 0.01 to 10 mg/kg. Patients with prior anti-PD-1, anti-PD-L1 or anti-CTLA-4 therapy were eligible; 40% had some. Study findings and constraints: Averaged across samples, CD8+ T cells carried more expanded clones than CD4+ did. In the 0.1-3.0 mg/kg groups, partial responders showed among the lowest expansion.

There are 16 residues in the CDR3. CDR1 is GTSNPN and CDR2 is SVGIG in the germline V gene (reference sequence). J lost 7 bases, V lost 0 bases, and 10 bases had no gene match. Sequencing was performed with immunoSEQ multiplex PCR; in TCRdb, only in-frame clones are kept and a portion is missing. Of under 85,000 clones listed, around nine tenths are singletons. As regards this clone: What it binds is unknown.

The input for sequencing was CD4+ or CD8+ T cells sorted from blood, taken in a trial of the OX40 agonist ivuxolimab. This chain links TRBV30 with TRBJ1-2, with 11 nucleotides matching TRBD1. The sequence was obtained from an adult with an advanced solid tumor such as melanoma, head and neck, liver or kidney cancer. The CDR3 DNA reads as TGTGCCTGGAGTGTACAGGGGACAGGGGGTTGGTTTGGCTACACCTTC. This sequence encodes CAWSVQGTGGWFGYTF.